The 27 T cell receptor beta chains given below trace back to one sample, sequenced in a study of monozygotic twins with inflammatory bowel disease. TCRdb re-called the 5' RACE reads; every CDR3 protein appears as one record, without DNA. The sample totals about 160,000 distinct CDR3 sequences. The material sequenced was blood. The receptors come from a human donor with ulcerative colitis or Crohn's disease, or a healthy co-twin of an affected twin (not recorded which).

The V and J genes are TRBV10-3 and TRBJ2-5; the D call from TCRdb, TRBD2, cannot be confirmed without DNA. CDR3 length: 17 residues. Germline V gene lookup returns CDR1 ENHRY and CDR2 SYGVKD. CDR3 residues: CAISRTSGGDYQETQYF.

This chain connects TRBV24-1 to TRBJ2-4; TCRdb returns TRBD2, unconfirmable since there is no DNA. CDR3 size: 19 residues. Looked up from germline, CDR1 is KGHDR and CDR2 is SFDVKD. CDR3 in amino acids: CATSAGTSGRGGAKNIQYF.

This CDR3 reads CARSLAGTSENTGELFF. The chain carries TRBV5-3 and TRBJ2-2; TCRdb picks TRBD2, but there is no DNA to check that call. TRBV5-3 is identified as an open reading frame with a role that is uncertain. The CDR3 has 17 amino acids.

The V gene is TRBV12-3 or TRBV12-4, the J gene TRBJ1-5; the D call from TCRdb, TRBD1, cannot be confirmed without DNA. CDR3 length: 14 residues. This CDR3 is CASSFEQGGTPQHF.

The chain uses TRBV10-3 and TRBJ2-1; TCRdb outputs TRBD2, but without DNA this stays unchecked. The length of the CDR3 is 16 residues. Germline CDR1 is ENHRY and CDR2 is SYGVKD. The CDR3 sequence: CAISDPLAGVYNEQFF.

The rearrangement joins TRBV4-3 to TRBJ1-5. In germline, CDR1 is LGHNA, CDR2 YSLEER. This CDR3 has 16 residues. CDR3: CASSQEIFSGNQPQHF.

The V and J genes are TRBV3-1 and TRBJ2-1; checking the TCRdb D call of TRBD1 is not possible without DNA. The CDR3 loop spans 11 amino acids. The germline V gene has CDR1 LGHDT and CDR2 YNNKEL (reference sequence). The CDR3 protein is CASDSGTGEFF.

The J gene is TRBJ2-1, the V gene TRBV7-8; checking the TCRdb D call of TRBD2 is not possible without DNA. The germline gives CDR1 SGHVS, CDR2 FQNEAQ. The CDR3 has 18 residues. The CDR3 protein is CASSLGLAGSSSYNEQFF.

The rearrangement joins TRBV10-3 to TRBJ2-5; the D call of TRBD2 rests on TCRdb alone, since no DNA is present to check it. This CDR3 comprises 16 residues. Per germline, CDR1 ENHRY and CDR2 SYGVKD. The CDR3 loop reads CAISDVLAVPQETQYF.

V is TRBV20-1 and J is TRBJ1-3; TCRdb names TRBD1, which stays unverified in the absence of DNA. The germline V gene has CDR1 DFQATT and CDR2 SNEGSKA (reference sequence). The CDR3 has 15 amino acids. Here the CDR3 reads CSAPHTGGFGNTIYF.

The CDR3: CASSLPRSSGAYNEQFF. The V call is TRBV3-1, the J call TRBJ2-1; no DNA is available, so the TRBD2 call from TCRdb remains unchecked. This CDR3 comprises 17 residues. Germline lookup yields CDR1 LGHDT and CDR2 YNNKEL (reference sequence).

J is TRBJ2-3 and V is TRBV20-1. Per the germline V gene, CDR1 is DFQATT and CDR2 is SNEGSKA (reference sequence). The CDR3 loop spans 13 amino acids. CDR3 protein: CSALDHSTDTQYF.

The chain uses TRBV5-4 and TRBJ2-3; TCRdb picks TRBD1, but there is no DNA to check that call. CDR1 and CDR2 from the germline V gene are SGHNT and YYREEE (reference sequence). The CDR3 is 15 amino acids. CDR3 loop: CASSPRQGAGDTQYF.

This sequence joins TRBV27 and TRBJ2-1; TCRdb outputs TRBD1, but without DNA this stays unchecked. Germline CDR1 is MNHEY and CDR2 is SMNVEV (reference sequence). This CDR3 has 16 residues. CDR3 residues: CASSLEVQGGYNEQFF.

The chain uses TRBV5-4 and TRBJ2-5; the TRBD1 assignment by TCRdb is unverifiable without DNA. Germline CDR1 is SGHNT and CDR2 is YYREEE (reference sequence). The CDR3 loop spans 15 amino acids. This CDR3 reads CASSLGGSGQETQYF.

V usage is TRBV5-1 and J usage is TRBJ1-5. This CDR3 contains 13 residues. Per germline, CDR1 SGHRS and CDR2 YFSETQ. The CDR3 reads CASSPDSNQPQHF.

The CDR3 sequence: CASSSQRGGTDTQYF. The chain joins TRBV7-2 to TRBJ2-3; the D call of TRBD1 rests on TCRdb alone, since no DNA is present to check it. Germline CDR1 is SGHTA and CDR2 is FQGNSA. The CDR3 is 15 residues long.

The CDR3 loop reads CSARGLEEYEQYF. The chain combines TRBV20-1 with TRBJ2-7; the D gene TCRdb calls, TRBD2, cannot be checked with no DNA. CDR3 size: 13 residues. Germline CDR1 and CDR2: DFQATT and SNEGSKA (reference sequence).

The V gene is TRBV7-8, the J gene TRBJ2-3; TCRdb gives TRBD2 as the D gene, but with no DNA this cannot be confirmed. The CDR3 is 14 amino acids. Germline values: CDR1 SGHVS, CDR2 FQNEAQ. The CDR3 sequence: CASSREEGTDTQYF.

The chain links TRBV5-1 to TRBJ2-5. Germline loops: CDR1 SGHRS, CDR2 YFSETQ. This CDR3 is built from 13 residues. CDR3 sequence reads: CASSLWDQETQYF.

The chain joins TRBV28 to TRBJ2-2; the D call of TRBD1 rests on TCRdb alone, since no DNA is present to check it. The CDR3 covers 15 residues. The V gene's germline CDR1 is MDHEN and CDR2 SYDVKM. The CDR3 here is CASSPPGTNSGELFF.

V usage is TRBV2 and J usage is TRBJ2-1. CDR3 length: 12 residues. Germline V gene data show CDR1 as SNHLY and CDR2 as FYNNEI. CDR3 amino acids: CASSVSDNELFF.

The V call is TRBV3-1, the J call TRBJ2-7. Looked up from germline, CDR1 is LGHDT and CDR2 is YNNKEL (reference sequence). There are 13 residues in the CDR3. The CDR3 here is CASSRGRAHEQYF.

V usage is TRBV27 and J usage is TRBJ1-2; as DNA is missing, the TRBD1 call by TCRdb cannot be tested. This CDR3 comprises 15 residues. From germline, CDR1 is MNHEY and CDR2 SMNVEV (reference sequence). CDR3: CASSSDATGRQGYTF.

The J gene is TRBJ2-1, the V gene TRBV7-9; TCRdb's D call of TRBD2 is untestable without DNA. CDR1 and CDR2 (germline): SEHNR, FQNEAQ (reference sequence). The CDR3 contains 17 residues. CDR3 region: CASSLAWGTSGQDEQFF.

Here the CDR3 reads CASSLSSGRDQPQHF. This chain joins TRBV11-2 and TRBJ1-5. This CDR3 comprises 15 residues. Germline-derived CDR1 and CDR2 are SGHAT and FQNNGV.

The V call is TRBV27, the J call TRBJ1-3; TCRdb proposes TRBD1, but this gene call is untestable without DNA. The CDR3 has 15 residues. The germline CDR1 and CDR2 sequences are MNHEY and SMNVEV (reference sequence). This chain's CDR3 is CASSLSQGPGNTIYF.